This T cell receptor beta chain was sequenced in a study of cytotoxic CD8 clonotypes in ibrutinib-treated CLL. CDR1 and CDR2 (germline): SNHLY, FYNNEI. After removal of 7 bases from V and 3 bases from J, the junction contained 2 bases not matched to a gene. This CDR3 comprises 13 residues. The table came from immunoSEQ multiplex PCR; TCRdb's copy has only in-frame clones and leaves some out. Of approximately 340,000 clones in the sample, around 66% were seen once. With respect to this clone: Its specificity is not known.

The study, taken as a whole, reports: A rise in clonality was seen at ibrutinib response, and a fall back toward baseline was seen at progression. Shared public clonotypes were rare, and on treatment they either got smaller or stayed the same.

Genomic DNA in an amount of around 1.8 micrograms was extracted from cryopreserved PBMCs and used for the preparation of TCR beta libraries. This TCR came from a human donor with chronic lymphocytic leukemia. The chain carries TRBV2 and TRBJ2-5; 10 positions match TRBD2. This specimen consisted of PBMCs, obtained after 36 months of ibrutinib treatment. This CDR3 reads CASTLAGEETQYF. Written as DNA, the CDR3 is TGTGCCAGCACGCTAGCGGGAGAAGAGACCCAGTACTTC. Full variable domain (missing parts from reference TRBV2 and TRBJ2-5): EPEVTQTPSHQVTQMGQEVILRCVPISNHLYFYWYRQILGQKVEFLVSFYNNEISEKSEIFDDQFSVERPDGSNFTLKIRSTKLEDSAMYFCASTLAGEETQYFGPGTRLLVL.